This is a list of T cell receptor beta chains from one sample in a study of shared clonotypes between healthy human individuals. Some clones are missing from TCRdb's copy, which holds only in-frame ones; the method was immunoSEQ multiplex PCR. The table includes roughly 500,000 clones, almost 80% detected once. Sequenced: PBMCs. The receptor set was obtained from a woman aged 40 to 50 in good health. Some clones in this sample may be carry-over from other donors' samples. Both conserved end residues are part of each CDR3. Each record gives: D gene, J gene, clone size, V gene, CDR3 DNA, CDR3 protein. A D gene is named only where the DNA matches it firmly. Not every row has a clone size; where given, it reads once, few, many or a size class.

NA	TRBJ2-2	NA	TRBV15	TGTGCCACCAGCAGAGGAGGGGGAGACACCGGGGAGCTGTTTTTT	CATSRGGGDTGELFF
TRBD2	TRBJ2-7	few	TRBV27	TGTGCCAGCAGCCCTAATCGGGGGGGGAGGTACGAGCAGTACTTC	CASSPNRGGRYEQYF
NA	TRBJ1-4	NA	TRBV7-6	TGTGCCAGCAGCCCCCGGAGCGGGAACGAAAAACTGTTTTTT	CASSPRSGNEKLFF
NA	TRBJ2-7	NA	TRBV6-1	TGTGCCAGCAGTGAAGAAGGGGGTCATCCCTACGAGCAGTACTTC	CASSEEGGHPYEQYF
NA	TRBJ2-3	NA	TRBV9	TGTGCCAGCAGCCCCTCTCTTAGCACAGATACGCAGTATTTT	CASSPSLSTDTQYF
TRBD2	TRBJ2-1	NA	TRBV30	TGTGCCTGGTCCGGGACTAGGGATGAGCAGTTCTTC	CAWSGTRDEQFF
NA	TRBJ1-1	NA	TRBV7-2	TGTGCCAGCAGCTTAGCGGCGGGAGGGGGAGGGACTGAAGCTTTCTTT	CASSLAAGGGGTEAFF
NA	TRBJ1-1	few	TRBV30	TGTGCCTGGAGTGTTAGCAGGGGCGGAAGGACTGAAGCTTTCTTT	CAWSVSRGGRTEAFF
TRBD2	TRBJ2-1	NA	TRBV12-5	TGTGCTAGTGGTTTGGTACGCTTGGGACTAGCGGGAAGTCTCTCCTACAATGAGCAGTTCTTC	CASGLVRLGLAGSLSYNEQFF
NA	TRBJ2-7	NA	TRBV5-4	TGTGCCAGCAGCTTGGATACCCACCCAAACTACGAGCAGTACTTC	CASSLDTHPNYEQYF
NA	TRBJ1-4	once	TRBV28	TGTGCCAGCAGGGCAAGCCACAGGATTAATGAAAAACTGTTTTTT	CASRASHRINEKLFF
TRBD1	TRBJ2-7	many	TRBV27	TGTGCCAGCAGTCTGTGGGACAGAACCTACGAGCAGTACTTC	CASSLWDRTYEQYF
NA	TRBJ1-3	NA	TRBV7-2	TGTGCCAGCAGCCCAGACTGGGGGGCGGACACCATATATTTT	CASSPDWGADTIYF
NA	TRBJ1-4	NA	TRBV4-1	TGCGCCAGCAGCCAACAGACGGTCGTTAATGAAAAACTGTTTTTT	CASSQQTVVNEKLFF
TRBD2	TRBJ2-5	NA	TRBV27	TGTGCCAGCAGTTTAGGGAGCGGGAGACGGGAGACCCAGTACTTC	CASSLGSGRRETQYF
TRBD2	TRBJ2-2	NA	TRBV28	TGTGCCAGCAACAAAAGAGGTATAGCGGGACGGTCCGGGGAGCTGTTTTTT	CASNKRGIAGRSGELFF
NA	TRBJ1-1	NA	TRBV11-1	TGTGCCAGCAGCTTAGCTCGGACGAACACTGAAGCTTTCTTT	CASSLARTNTEAFF
TRBD2	TRBJ2-1	many	TRBV10-3	TGTGCCATCAGCGACCCCAGTGCTAGCGGGAGTGGTGAGCAGTTCTTC	CAISDPSASGSGEQFF
TRBD1	TRBJ2-7	NA	TRBV2	TGTGCCAGCTCGAAGGGGGCATACGAGCAGTACTTC	CASSKGAYEQYF
NA	TRBJ2-7	NA	TRBV6-4	TGTGCCAGCAGTGACTCGATGTGGGCCCCAAGCTACGAGCAGTACTTC	CASSDSMWAPSYEQYF